Below, one T cell receptor (beta chain) is given with its context. In the same sample, other DNA sequences code for this CDR3. The data derive from a study of blood T cell repertoires in COVID-19. Turning to the study itself: T cells, B-cell-depleted T cells, or PBMCs provided the cDNA or gDNA that served as material.

Method: immunoSEQ multiplex PCR; TCRdb's copy keeps in-frame clones and lacks some. The repertoire consists of about 240,000 clones, with 83% occurring once and the leading ten covering around 3.3%. The CDR3 has 14 residues. Germline V CDR1 and CDR2: LNHNV, YYDKDF (reference sequence). After removal of 0 bases from V and 2 bases from J, the junction contained 0 bases not matched to a gene. The sample was PBMCs or T cells enriched from blood (not recorded which). The TCR comes from a woman aged 40 to 49 who had been exposed to COVID-19. The chain combines TRBV15 with TRBJ2-5; TRBD1 agrees at 7 bases. CDR3 in DNA: TGTGCCACCAGCAGAGACAGGGGGCAAGAGACCCAGTACTTC. Translated, it gives CATSRDRGQETQYF.